Included here is one T cell receptor (beta chain) sequence, with context. Its antigen is not identified. The sample belongs to a study of response to subunit inactivated influenza vaccine. Points from the study as a whole: Each seasonal flu vaccination may recruit only limited new T cells, authors suggested.

TCRdb re-derived calls from the RT-PCR reads in MiXCR, one entry per CDR3 protein. The sample yields 860,000 or so distinct CDR3 sequences, 20% to 25% seen once. Trimming took 6 bases from V and 8 from J; bases not matched to a gene: 10. The CDR3 length is 15 residues. This TCR derives from a man in his fifties who received an inactivated influenza vaccine. Specimen: PBMCs from blood, collected roughly 5 days after vaccination. This chain connects TRBV12-3 or TRBV12-4 to TRBJ1-3; TRBD1 aligns across 10 bases. The CDR3 DNA follows: TGTGCCAGCAGCGGGACAGGGGCCTCATCGCACACCATATATTTT. It specifies CASSGTGASSHTIYF.